This T cell receptor beta chain derives from a study of T cells in localized non-small cell lung cancer. V lost 4 bases, J lost 5 bases, and 8 bases lay in between. Germline V gene lookup returns CDR1 SNHLY and CDR2 FYNNEI. CDR3 length: 12 amino acids. TCRdb keeps only in-frame clones here, not all; method: immunoSEQ multiplex PCR. This table has 70,000 to 95,000 clones, around 90% appearing once. The chain recombines TRBV2 with TRBJ1-1; D not resolved. Sequencing was performed on PBMCs, taken before any cancer treatment. This clonotype was sampled from a woman aged 40 to 75 with stage II squamous cell lung carcinoma. The CDR3 DNA reads as TGTGCCAGCAGTGTACGGTCGACTGAAGCTTTCTTT. It is translated as CASSVRSTEAFF.